This T cell receptor beta chain stems from a study of T cells after yellow fever vaccination. The V gene's germline CDR1 is LGHNA and CDR2 YSLEER. The CDR3 has 17 amino acids. Trimming shortened V by 0 bases and J by 2 bases, and 11 bases separated the two germline ends. UMIs were added to TCR cDNA along with a universal primer site when it was made by 5'RACE template switching. In TCRdb, the 5' RACE reads were re-called with MiXCR into one record per CDR3 protein. The sample yields some 600,000 distinct CDR3 sequences, about 12% seen once. Whole-study findings and limits: Some clonotypes were seen in both the CD4 and the CD8 compartments. These made up a small share and likely arose from convergent recombination. Abundant clonotypes from the bulk population could get into FACS-sorted repertoires as contaminants. Re-detected after boosting: most primary clones, 96% of CD4 and under 90% of CD8.

Notes on this clonotype: Antigen specificity is unknown.

This sample comprised PBMCs, obtained on the day of the yellow fever booster vaccination. J is TRBJ2-6 and V is TRBV4-3; no reliable D call. The receptor was derived from a man younger than 40 who received the YFV17D yellow fever vaccine. CDR3 sequence: CASSQDSQNTGANVLTF. As DNA, the CDR3 is TGCGCCAGCAGCCAAGATTCGCAGAACACTGGGGCCAACGTCCTGACTTTC.